The 11 T cell receptor beta chains listed next were all sequenced from one sample in a study of cytotoxic CD8 clonotypes in ibrutinib-treated CLL. The method was immunoSEQ multiplex PCR; TCRdb's version includes in-frame clones alone and lacks a portion of them. This table has some 150,000 clones, 75% to 80% appearing once. This material consisted of PBMCs, taken after 24 months of ibrutinib treatment. The receptors shown here come from a human donor with chronic lymphocytic leukemia.

This clone was counted between two and nine times. V and J are TRBV9 and TRBJ1-1, with D maybe TRBD1 (6 bases). This CDR3 region has 15 residues. CDR1 SGDLS and CDR2 YYNGEE come from the germline V gene. V gave up 0 bases and J gave up 1 base, with 10 bases separating them. For the CDR3, the DNA is TGTGCCAGCAGCGTAGGGGGGCAGCCGAACACTGAAGCTTTCTTT. Translation gives CASSVGGQPNTEAFF.

CDR3 bases: TGTGCCATCGGGCAGGGTACCCAAAGTGTCGGGGAGCTGTTTTTT. Translated: CAIGQGTQSVGELFF. The chain is built from TRBV10-3 and TRBJ2-2; D possibly corresponds to TRBD1 (5 bases). V was trimmed by 8 bases and J by 7 bases, leaving 20 bases between them. This CDR3 contains 15 residues. Per germline, CDR1 ENHRY and CDR2 SYGVKD.

This clone was found a few times. V is TRBV28 and J is TRBJ1-2; 9 nucleotides match TRBD1. This CDR3 contains 14 residues. Germline trimming cut 8 bases from V and 5 bases from J; bases unmatched to any gene: 9. The germline CDR1 and CDR2 sequences are MDHEN and SYDVKM. The CDR3 protein is CASATTGGVYGYTF. CDR3 sequence (DNA): TGTGCCAGCGCCACCACAGGGGGCGTTTATGGCTACACCTTC.

The V gene is TRBV5-4, the J gene TRBJ1-1; D unclear. V shed 0 bases and J shed 3 bases, with 6 bases lying between them. Germline V lookup: CDR1 SGHNT, CDR2 YYREEE (reference sequence). The length of the CDR3 is 13 residues. CDR3 amino acids: CASSLGQDTEAFF. The CDR3 bases are TGTGCCAGCAGCTTGGGCCAGGACACTGAAGCTTTCTTT.

On this clone: This could be a read error, since a much larger clone is one nucleotide away. In the same sample, other DNA sequences code for this CDR3. The DNA for the CDR3 is TGTGCCTGGAATTGGGGGCGGGGCAAAAACATTCAGTACTTC. The encoded protein is CAWNWGRGKNIQYF. The gene calls are TRBV30 and TRBJ2-4; D assignment may be TRBD1 or TRBD2 (6 bases each). V lost 4 bases to trimming and J lost 3 bases, with 13 bases between them. Looked up from germline, CDR1 is GTSNPN and CDR2 is SVGIG (reference sequence). The CDR3 extends over 14 amino acids.

This sequence joins TRBV30 and TRBJ2-1, with no clear D. The CDR3 extends over 12 amino acids. Germline CDR1 reads GTSNPN; CDR2 reads SVGIG (reference sequence). Trimming shortened V by 5 bases and J by 4 bases, and 9 bases separated the two germline ends. The CDR3, as DNA: TGTGCCTGGGCGAGGAGTTACAATGAGCAGTTCTTC. This sequence encodes CAWARSYNEQFF.

The genes are TRBV19 and TRBJ2-6, with unresolved D. The CDR3 spans 13 residues. Germline CDR1 and CDR2: LNHDA and SQIVND (reference sequence). Deletions cut 5 bases from V and 2 bases from J, with 4 bases between. CDR3 nucleotide sequence: TGTGCCAGTAGTCAAACTGGGGCCAACGTCCTGACTTTC. Protein product: CASSQTGANVLTF. The full variable domain, its missing parts supplied by reference TRBV19 and TRBJ2-6, is DGGITQSPKYLFRKEGQNVTLSCEQNLNHDAMYWYRQDPGQGLRLIYYSQIVNDFQKGDIAEGYSVSREKKESFPLTVTSAQKNPTAFYLCASSQTGANVLTFGAGSRLTVL.

The V and J genes are TRBV28 and TRBJ2-7; TRBD1 aligns across 10 bases. Germline assignment: CDR1 MDHEN and CDR2 SYDVKM. With V trimmed by 4 bases and J by 5 bases, 5 bases remained unmatched. The CDR3 runs to 14 residues. In DNA form, the CDR3 reads TGTGCCAGCAGTTCCACGGGACAGGGGAACGAGCAGTACTTC. Translated: CASSSTGQGNEQYF.

This chain uses TRBV7-9 with TRBJ1-1; unclear D gene. The CDR3 totals 14 residues. Deletions cut 5 bases from V and 0 bases from J, with 10 bases between. The germline CDR1 and CDR2 sequences are SEHNR and FQNEAQ (reference sequence). The CDR3 loop is CASSHGNMNTEAFF. The DNA of the CDR3 is TGTGCCAGCAGCCACGGGAACATGAACACTGAAGCTTTCTTT. The full variable domain, its missing parts supplied by reference TRBV7-9 and TRBJ1-1, is DTGVSQNPRHKITKRGQNVTFRCDPISEHNRLYWYRQTLGQGPEFLTYFQNEAQLEKSRLLSDRFSAERPKGSFSTLEIQRTEQGDSAMYLCASSHGNMNTEAFFGQGTRLTVV.

CDR3 sequence reads: CASSLTAPGTGGTEAFF. The CDR3 DNA follows: TGTGCCAGCAGCTTAACAGCACCGGGGACAGGGGGAACTGAAGCTTTCTTT. The V and J genes are TRBV7-2 and TRBJ1-1; 11 bases align to TRBD1. CDR3 length: 17 residues. V was clipped by 2 bases and J by 5 bases; unmatched bases: 10. Looked up from germline, CDR1 is SGHTA and CDR2 is FQGNSA.

The chain is built from TRBV6-6 and TRBJ2-1; 9 bases are a match to TRBD2. CDR3 length equals 15 residues. From germline, CDR1 is MNHNY and CDR2 SVGAGI (reference sequence). The ends lost 7 bases at V and 10 bases at J; junction bases unmatched: 14. The CDR3 DNA follows: TGTGCCAGCACGCCCCTAGGCGGGGGGGGTATGGAGCAGTTCTTC. This translates into CASTPLGGGGMEQFF.